Below, 29 T cell receptor beta chains from the same sample are listed, as sequenced in a study of cytomegalovirus exposure and HLA in healthy donors (dated by TCRdb to about 2017). Library generation was performed with the immunoSEQ multiplex PCR assay. For the multiplex PCR, a mixture combining 60 forward primers for TCR Vbeta segments and 13 reverse primers for TCR Jbeta segments was used. This is the immuneACCESS table as TCRdb keeps it, with only in-frame sequences that have V and J called. A part of the clones is gone; compared with another copy, unresolved V genes explain less than half, and the rest is unexplained. The sample has more than 95,000 clones on record, 75% to 85% of them singletons. Clones ranked in the top ten supply approximately 10% of the sample. Sequencing input: PBMCs. The source of these receptors is a woman under 30 in good health and CMV-seropositive.

This clone was found a few times. The chain uses TRBV5-1 and TRBJ1-5; TRBD1 aligns across 8 bases. The CDR3 runs 14 residues. In germline, CDR1 is SGHRS, CDR2 YFSETQ. J gave up 4 bases and V 0 bases, and 0 bases lay outside the gene matches. The CDR3 bases are TGCGCCAGCAGCTTGGGGACAGGGAATCAGCCCCAGCATTTT. It yields the protein CASSLGTGNQPQHF.

The chain is built from TRBV27 and TRBJ1-5, with TRBD1 matching 8 bases. CDR3 length: 13 residues. From germline, CDR1 is MNHEY and CDR2 SMNVEV (reference sequence). V gave up 5 bases and J gave up 7 bases; unmatched junction bases: 4. In DNA, the CDR3 is TGTGCCAGCAGTCAGGGGACAGGACAGCCCCAGCATTTT. The encoded protein is CASSQGTGQPQHF.

The V gene is TRBV21-1, the J gene TRBJ2-7; no check of the table's D call, TRBD1, against the DNA was made. TRBV21-1 is marked as a pseudogene. CDR3 size: 14 residues. The chain's CDR3 is CASTRTGIPYEQYF. DNA for the CDR3: TGTGCCAGCACCCGGACAGGGATTCCCTACGAGCAGTACTTC.

J is TRBJ2-7 and V is TRBV4-1; D is undetermined. The CDR3 totals 15 residues. Trimming removed 1 base at V and 0 bases at J, with 10 bases between. Per the germline V gene, CDR1 is MGHRA and CDR2 is YSYEKL. In DNA form, the CDR3 reads TGCGCCAGCAGCCAAGGCCCTCTTAGCTCCTACGAGCAGTACTTC. It specifies CASSQGPLSSYEQYF.

The chain combines TRBV12-2 with TRBJ2-7; the table assigns TRBD1, which was not confirmed against the DNA. TRBV12-2 is deemed a pseudogene. This CDR3 spans 15 amino acids. The CDR3: CASRFGGTGPYEQYF. The DNA of the CDR3 is TGTGCAAGTCGCTTTGGTGGGACAGGGCCCTACGAGCAGTACTTC.

This clone showed up just once. Other DNA sequences in the same sample also yield this CDR3. The rearrangement links TRBV7-3 to TRBJ1-1, with no clear D. Trimming shortened V by 0 bases and J by 3 bases, and 8 bases separated the two germline ends. CDR1 is SGHTA, CDR2 FQGTGA, per germline. This CDR3 spans 14 amino acids. The CDR3 spells CASSLTSGDTEAFF. The CDR3, as DNA: TGTGCCAGCAGCTTAACAAGCGGGGACACTGAAGCTTTCTTT.

The rearrangement joins TRBV15 to TRBJ2-7; 8 bases fit TRBD1. The CDR3 consists of 15 residues. Trimming removed 0 bases from V and 3 bases from J; junction bases left unmatched: 4. Germline CDR1 is LNHNV and CDR2 is YYDKDF (reference sequence). The CDR3 loop reads CATSRETGAGYEQYF. The CDR3 DNA reads as TGTGCCACCAGCAGAGAGACAGGGGCGGGCTACGAGCAGTACTTC.

Note on this clone: The junction departs from the called germline gene at one end, perhaps through a read error. J is TRBJ2-6 and V is TRBV7-2, with D possibly matching TRBD1 (6 bases). The germline gives CDR1 SGHTA, CDR2 FQGNSA. The CDR3 loop spans 15 amino acids. The CDR3 loop reads CASSLTGSGANVLNF. CDR3 nucleotides: TGTGCCAGCAGCCTTACAGGGTCTGGGGCCAACGTCCTGAATTTC. Full variable domain (outside the CDR3, taken from reference TRBV7-2 and TRBJ2-6): GAGVSQSPSNKVTEKGKDVELRCDPISGHTALYWYRQSLGQGLEFLIYFQGNSAPDKSGLPSDRFSAERTGGSVSTLTIQRTQQEDSAVYLCASSLTGSGANVLNFGAGSRLTVL.

This chain joins TRBV28 and TRBJ2-1; a possible D gene is TRBD1 (5 bases). The CDR3 length is 13 residues. Germline V CDR1 and CDR2: MDHEN, SYDVKM. V lost 2 bases, J lost 7 bases, and 9 bases lay in between. CDR3 sequence (DNA): TGTGCCAGCAGTTTAGCAGGGAAAAATGAGCAGTTCTTC. As protein: CASSLAGKNEQFF. Full variable domain (remainder filled in from reference TRBV28 and TRBJ2-1): DVKVTQSSRYLVKRTGEKVFLECVQDMDHENMFWYRQDPGLGLRLIYFSYDVKMKEKGDIPEGYSVSREKKERFSLILESASTNQTSMYLCASSLAGKNEQFFGPGTRLTVL.

This chain connects TRBV27 to TRBJ1-5; D ambiguous. Trimming cost V 4 bases and J 9 bases, with 10 bases left between them. Germline CDR1 and CDR2: MNHEY and SMNVEV (reference sequence). CDR3 length equals 12 residues. The CDR3 DNA reads as TGTGCCAGCAGTTCGGTGGGGAGGCCCCAGCATTTT. Translation gives CASSSVGRPQHF.

The gene calls are TRBV19 and TRBJ1-2; 7 bases are a match to TRBD1. V trimming: 10 bases; J trimming: 4 bases; junction bases outside the gene matches: 9. The CDR3 consists of 13 residues. In germline, CDR1 is LNHDA, CDR2 SQIVND (reference sequence). The CDR3 loop is CATGGLVTYGYTF. CDR3 coding DNA: TGTGCCACAGGGGGGCTCGTGACCTATGGCTACACCTTC.

This clone was counted between two and nine times. This chain links TRBV2 with TRBJ2-2; D unclear. CDR3 size: 12 residues. V shed 7 bases and J shed 7 bases, with 10 bases lying between them. Germline V lookup: CDR1 SNHLY, CDR2 FYNNEI. The DNA for the CDR3 is TGTGCCAGCACGTCGGGTTTCGGGGAGCTGTTTTTT. Its translation is CASTSGFGELFF.

This clone has a handful of counts. The chain links TRBV6-6 to TRBJ1-5; the match to TRBD1 covers 11 bases. V lost 7 bases and J lost 3; bases outside the gene matches: 5. Per the germline V gene, CDR1 is MNHNY and CDR2 is SVGAGI (reference sequence). The CDR3 length is 15 residues. The CDR3 nucleotides are TGTGCCAGCACACGGGACAGGGGGAACAATCAGCCCCAGCATTTT. Translation: CASTRDRGNNQPQHF.

This clone came up once. The CDR3 DNA sequence: TGCGCCAGCAGCTTTGGGACTAGACTCAGCACAGATACGCAGTATTTT. It translates to CASSFGTRLSTDTQYF. This chain connects TRBV5-1 to TRBJ2-3; 8 nucleotides align to TRBD2. CDR1 is SGHRS and CDR2 is YFSETQ in the germline V gene. Losses at the gene ends were 2 bases for V and 0 bases for J; bases not matched to a gene: 5. The CDR3 spans 16 residues.

The rearrangement uses TRBV11-3 and TRBJ2-7; D not resolved. The CDR3 is made up of 15 amino acids. Germline V lookup: CDR1 SGHNT, CDR2 YENEEA. Between the trimmed V and J ends, which lost 4 bases and 2 bases, there was a span of 15 bases. CDR3 in amino acids: CASSSAGSSAYEQYF. CDR3 sequence (DNA): TGTGCCAGCAGCTCCGCCGGTAGCTCTGCCTACGAGCAGTACTTC.

This chain connects TRBV27 to TRBJ2-2, with TRBD2 matching over 8 bases. V was clipped by 3 bases and J by 7 bases; unmatched bases: 10. Germline V gene lookup returns CDR1 MNHEY and CDR2 SMNVEV (reference sequence). This CDR3 is built from 16 residues. The CDR3 region is CASSLSGTRVYGELFF. The CDR3 DNA reads TGTGCCAGCAGTTTGTCCGGGACTAGGGTCTACGGGGAGCTGTTTTTT.

This clone was found a few times. The chain combines TRBV5-1 with TRBJ1-2, with TRBD1 matching 7 bases. Trimming cost V 2 bases and J 4 bases; bases outside gene matches: 20. The CDR3 runs 19 residues. Germline V lookup: CDR1 SGHRS, CDR2 YFSETQ. CDR3 sequence (DNA): TGCGCCAGCAGCTTTCGCCGACAGGGTAACCCAAGCCAGAGCTATGGCTACACCTTC. Its protein product is CASSFRRQGNPSQSYGYTF.

The chain employs TRBV29-1 and TRBJ1-1; D gene unclear. Germline CDR1 reads SQVTM; CDR2 reads ANQGSEA. This CDR3 is built from 11 residues. V was shortened by 7 bases and J by 7 bases, with 13 bases between the two germline ends. The CDR3 is CSAHEAGEAFF. CDR3 bases: TGCAGCGCCCACGAAGCGGGTGAAGCTTTCTTT.

This sequence joins TRBV5-1 and TRBJ2-7; TRBD1 might be the D (5 bases). V was pared by 0 bases and J by 0 bases, with 13 bases between. CDR3 length equals 16 residues. CDR1 and CDR2 (germline): SGHRS, YFSETQ. The CDR3 sequence is CASSLDPSRGSYEQYF. Here the CDR3 DNA reads TGCGCCAGCAGCTTGGACCCGAGTAGGGGCTCCTACGAGCAGTACTTC.

Comments on this clone: The junction shows a germline mismatch at one end, possibly a read error. This chain links TRBV7-7 with TRBJ2-7, with a possible D match to TRBD2 (5 bases). The CDR3 runs to 15 residues. Germline V lookup: CDR1 SSHAT, CDR2 FNYEAQ (reference sequence). As DNA, the CDR3 is TGTGCTAGCAGCTTAGCTCGGGGAGAAGCCTACGAGCAGTACTTC. Encoded protein: CASSLARGEAYEQYF.

This clone was detected many times. This chain joins TRBV6-1 and TRBJ1-2; a possible D gene is TRBD1 (5 bases). Germline V CDR1 and CDR2: MNHNS, SASEGT. Trimming left V 9 bases short and J 8 bases short, with 22 bases between. The CDR3 runs 14 residues. The CDR3 here is CARAGGGSLGGYTF. In nucleotides, the CDR3 is TGTGCCAGGGCCGGGGGGGGTTCTCTAGGGGGCTACACCTTC.

The chain couples TRBV7-9 to TRBJ1-1, with D possibly matching TRBD1 (6 bases). The ends were cut back, 1 base at V and 6 bases at J, with 9 bases in the middle. The CDR3 totals 13 residues. CDR1 SEHNR and CDR2 FQNEAQ come from the germline V gene (reference sequence). CDR3 bases: TGTGCCAGCAGCTTAGAAGGGGGAGCTGAAGCTTTCTTT. It translates to CASSLEGGAEAFF.

The rearrangement uses TRBV13 and TRBJ2-7; TRBD2 agrees at 12 bases. Trimming removed 3 bases from V and 1 base from J; junction bases left unmatched: 4. Looked up from germline, CDR1 is PRHDT and CDR2 is FYEKMQ (reference sequence). This CDR3 has 16 amino acids. CDR3 DNA: TGTGCCAGCAGCTTGGATACTAGCGGGGGGTCCTACGAGCAGTACTTC. Translated, it gives CASSLDTSGGSYEQYF. Variable domain in full (rest from reference TRBV13 and TRBJ2-7): AAGVIQSPRHLIKEKRETATLKCYPIPRHDTVYWYQQGPGQDPQFLISFYEKMQSDKGSIPDRFSAQQFSDYHSELNMSSLELGDSALYFCASSLDTSGGSYEQYFGPGTRLTVT.

V and J are TRBV9 and TRBJ2-1, with 12 bases aligning to TRBD2. V lost 0 bases to trimming and J lost 9 bases; unmatched junction nucleotides: 7. Germline lookup yields CDR1 SGDLS and CDR2 YYNGEE. This CDR3 contains 16 residues. The CDR3 nucleotides read TGTGCCAGCAGCGTAGGCTCTAGCGGGGGGGCCAGTGAGCAGTTCTTC. Encoded protein: CASSVGSSGGASEQFF.

The rearrangement links TRBV7-2 to TRBJ2-5; D is possibly TRBD2 (5 bases). Germline CDR1 SGHTA, CDR2 FQGNSA. The length of the CDR3 is 13 residues. The V gene lost 5 bases and the J gene lost 2 bases, with 9 bases spanning the gap. Here the CDR3 DNA reads TGTGCCAGCAGCCCCCGCGGGCAAGAGACCCAGTACTTC. It specifies CASSPRGQETQYF.

This clone was seen a single time. This sequence joins TRBV9 and TRBJ2-1; 10 positions match TRBD2. J gave up 0 bases and V 0 bases, and 3 bases lay outside the gene matches. The germline gives CDR1 SGDLS, CDR2 YYNGEE. CDR3 size: 17 residues. For the CDR3, the DNA is TGTGCCAGCAGCGTAGAGGCTAGCGGGAGCTCCTACAATGAGCAGTTCTTC. Encoded protein: CASSVEASGSSYNEQFF.

The V gene is TRBV11-3, the J gene TRBJ2-7, with 10 bases fitting TRBD2. V was clipped by 5 bases and J by 2 bases; unmatched bases: 3. Germline lookup yields CDR1 SGHNT and CDR2 YENEEA. There are 14 residues in the CDR3. The chain's CDR3 is CASSPLAGAYEQYF. The CDR3 nucleotides are TGTGCCAGCAGCCCGCTAGCGGGAGCCTACGAGCAGTACTTC. The entire variable domain, with the rest obtained from reference TRBV11-3 and TRBJ2-7, is as follows: EAGVVQSPRYKIIEKKQPVAFWCNPISGHNTLYWYLQNLGQGPELLIRYENEEAVDDSQLPKDRFSAERLKGVDSTLKIQPAELGDSAVYLCASSPLAGAYEQYFGPGTRLTVT.

The chain couples TRBV7-2 to TRBJ1-1; D is possibly TRBD1 (5 bases). V lost 4 bases and J 8 bases, leaving 8 bases between the germline ends. The CDR3 spans 11 residues. The V gene's germline CDR1 is SGHTA and CDR2 FQGNSA. CDR3 residues: CASSYWTEAFF. As DNA, the CDR3 is TGTGCCAGCAGCTACTGGACAGAAGCTTTCTTT.

The chain combines TRBV5-6 with TRBJ1-1; TRBD1 aligns across 8 bases. Germline lookup yields CDR1 SGHDT and CDR2 YYEEEE. The CDR3 runs 14 residues. The V segment lost 2 bases and the J segment 6 bases; nucleotides outside the gene matches: 6. Here the CDR3 reads CASSLRGQGAEAFF. CDR3 sequence (DNA): TGTGCCAGCAGCTTACGTGGACAGGGCGCTGAAGCTTTCTTT.